This T cell receptor (beta chain) was identified during a study of shared T cell receptors in the human thymus. Generated by immunoSEQ multiplex PCR, the TCRdb table keeps only in-frame clones and is missing some. Counted here are hundreds of thousands of clones, approximately 89% occurring once; the ten biggest clones make up about 0.0094%. The J segment lost 4 bases and the V segment lost 3 bases, leaving 7 bases of the junction unmatched. Germline V gene sequence: CDR1 LNHDA, CDR2 SQIVND (reference sequence). The CDR3 runs to 16 residues. The same data also contributed to another study, on human thymus T cells. From that paper: Thymus tissue for the work was resected from patients undergoing corrective heart surgery.

This clonotype was obtained from a boy under two years old with a congenital heart defect. Source material: thymocytes. The genes are TRBV19 and TRBJ2-1; 9 bases map to TRBD2. CDR3 in DNA: TGTGCCAGTAGTATCTACCCTAGCGGGAATTACAATGAGCAGTTCTTC. It encodes CASSIYPSGNYNEQFF.